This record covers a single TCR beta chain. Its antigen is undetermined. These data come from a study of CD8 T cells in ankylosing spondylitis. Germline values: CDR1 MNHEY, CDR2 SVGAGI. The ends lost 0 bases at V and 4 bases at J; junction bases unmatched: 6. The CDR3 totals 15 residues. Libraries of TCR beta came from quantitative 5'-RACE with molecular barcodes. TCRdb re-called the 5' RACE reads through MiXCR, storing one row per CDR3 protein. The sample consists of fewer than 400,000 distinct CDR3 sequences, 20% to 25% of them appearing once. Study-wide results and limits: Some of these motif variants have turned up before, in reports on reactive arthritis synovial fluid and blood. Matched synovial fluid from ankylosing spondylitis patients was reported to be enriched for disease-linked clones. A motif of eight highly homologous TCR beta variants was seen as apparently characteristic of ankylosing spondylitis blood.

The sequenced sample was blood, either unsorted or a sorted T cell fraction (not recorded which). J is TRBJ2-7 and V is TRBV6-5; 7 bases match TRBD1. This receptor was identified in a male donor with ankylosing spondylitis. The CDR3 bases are TGTGCCAGCAGTTACTCGAAACAGGGGATGTACGAGCAGTACTTC. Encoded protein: CASSYSKQGMYEQYF.